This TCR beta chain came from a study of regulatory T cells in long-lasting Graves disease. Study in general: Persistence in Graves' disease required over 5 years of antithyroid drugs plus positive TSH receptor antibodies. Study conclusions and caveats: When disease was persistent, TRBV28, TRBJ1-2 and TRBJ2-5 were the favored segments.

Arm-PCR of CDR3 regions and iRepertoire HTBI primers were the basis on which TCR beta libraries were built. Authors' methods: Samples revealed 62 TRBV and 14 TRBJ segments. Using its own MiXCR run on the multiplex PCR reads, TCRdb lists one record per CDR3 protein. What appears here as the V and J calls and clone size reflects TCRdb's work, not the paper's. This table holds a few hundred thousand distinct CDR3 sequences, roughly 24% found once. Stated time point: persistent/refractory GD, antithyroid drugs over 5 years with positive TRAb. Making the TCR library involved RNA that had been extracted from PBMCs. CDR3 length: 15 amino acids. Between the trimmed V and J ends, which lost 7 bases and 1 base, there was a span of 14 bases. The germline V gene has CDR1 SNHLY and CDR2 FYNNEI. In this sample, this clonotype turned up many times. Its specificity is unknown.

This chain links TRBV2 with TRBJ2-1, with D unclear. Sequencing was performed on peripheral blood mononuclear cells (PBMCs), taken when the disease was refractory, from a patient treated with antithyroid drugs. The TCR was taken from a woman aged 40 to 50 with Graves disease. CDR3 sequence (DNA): TGTGCCAGCACGCCTGGAACGGTTTCCTACAATGAGCAGTTCTTC. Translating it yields CASTPGTVSYNEQFF.